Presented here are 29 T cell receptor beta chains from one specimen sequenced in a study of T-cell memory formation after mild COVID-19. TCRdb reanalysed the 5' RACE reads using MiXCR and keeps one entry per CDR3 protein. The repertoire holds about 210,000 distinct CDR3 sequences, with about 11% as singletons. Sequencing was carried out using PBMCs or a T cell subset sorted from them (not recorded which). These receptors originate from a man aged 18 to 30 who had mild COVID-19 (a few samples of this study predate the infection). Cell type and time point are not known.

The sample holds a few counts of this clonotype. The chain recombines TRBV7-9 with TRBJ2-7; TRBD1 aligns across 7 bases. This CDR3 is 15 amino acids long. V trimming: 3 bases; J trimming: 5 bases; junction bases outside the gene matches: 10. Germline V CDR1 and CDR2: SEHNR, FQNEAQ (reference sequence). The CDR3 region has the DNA TGTGCCAGCAGCTTCAGCCTAACAGGGGAGCACGAGCAGTACTTC. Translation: CASSFSLTGEHEQYF.

CDR3 residues: CASSQEFRGGTDTQYF. The CDR3 DNA reads TGCGCCAGCAGCCAAGAGTTCAGGGGGGGCACAGATACGCAGTATTTT. The chain couples TRBV4-1 to TRBJ2-3; D is perhaps TRBD1 (7 bases). Trimming stripped 0 bases from V and 1 base from J, with 11 bases between. From germline, CDR1 is MGHRA and CDR2 YSYEKL. The length of the CDR3 is 16 residues.

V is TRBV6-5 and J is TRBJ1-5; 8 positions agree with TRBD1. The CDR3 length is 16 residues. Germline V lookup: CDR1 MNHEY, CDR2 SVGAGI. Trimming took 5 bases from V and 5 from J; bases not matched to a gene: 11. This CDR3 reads CASSPLGQGGDQPQHF. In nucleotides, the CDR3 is TGTGCCAGCAGTCCCCTCGGACAGGGCGGTGATCAGCCCCAGCATTTT.

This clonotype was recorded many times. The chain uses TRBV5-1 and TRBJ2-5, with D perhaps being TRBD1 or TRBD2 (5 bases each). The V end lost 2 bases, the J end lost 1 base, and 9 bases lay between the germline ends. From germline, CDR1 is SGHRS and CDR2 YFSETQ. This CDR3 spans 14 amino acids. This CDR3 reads CASSLEGIQETQYF. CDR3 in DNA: TGCGCCAGCAGCTTAGAGGGGATCCAAGAGACCCAGTACTTC.

Here the CDR3 DNA reads TGTGCCAGCAGTTTAATGGGGGCGCGGGAGACCCAGTACTTC. Residues: CASSLMGARETQYF. The V and J genes are TRBV12-3 or TRBV12-4 and TRBJ2-5; a weak D match, TRBD1 (6 bases). V was pared by 2 bases and J by 5 bases, with 12 bases between. The CDR3 contains 14 residues.

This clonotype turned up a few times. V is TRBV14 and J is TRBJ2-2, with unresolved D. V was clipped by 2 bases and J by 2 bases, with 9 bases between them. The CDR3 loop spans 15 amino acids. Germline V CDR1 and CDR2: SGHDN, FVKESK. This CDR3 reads CASSQRSVNTGELFF. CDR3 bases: TGTGCCAGCAGCCAAAGGTCCGTTAACACCGGGGAGCTGTTTTTT.

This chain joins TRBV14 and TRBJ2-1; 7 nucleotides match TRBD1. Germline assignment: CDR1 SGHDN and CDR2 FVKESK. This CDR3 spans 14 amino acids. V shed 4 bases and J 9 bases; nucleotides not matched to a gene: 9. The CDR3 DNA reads TGTGCCAGCAGCCCCGGACAGGTCCACGGTGAGCAGTTCTTC. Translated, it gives CASSPGQVHGEQFF.

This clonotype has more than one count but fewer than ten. The CDR3, as DNA: TGTGCCAGCAGCCAAGACAGGCGGGACACCGGGGAGCTGTTTTTT. As protein: CASSQDRRDTGELFF. J is TRBJ2-2 and V is TRBV6-5, with D tentatively TRBD1 (6 bases). Germline-derived CDR1 and CDR2 are MNHEY and SVGAGI. V was clipped by 6 bases and J by 3 bases, with 14 bases between them. This CDR3 comprises 15 residues.

Here the CDR3 DNA reads TGTGCCAGCTCGATGCCTAGCGGGGGCTCCTACAATGAGCAGTTCTTC. This sequence encodes CASSMPSGGSYNEQFF. The chain recombines TRBV18 with TRBJ2-1; 10 nucleotides agree with TRBD2. This CDR3 is built from 16 residues. Germline-derived CDR1 and CDR2 are KGHSH and LQKENI. V shed 6 bases and J 0 bases; nucleotides not matched to a gene: 5.

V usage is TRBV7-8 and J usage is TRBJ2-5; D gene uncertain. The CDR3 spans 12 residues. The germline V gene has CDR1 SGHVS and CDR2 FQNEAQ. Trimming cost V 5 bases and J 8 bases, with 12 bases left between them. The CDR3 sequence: CASSRPAHTQYF. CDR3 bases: TGTGCCAGCAGCCGACCAGCCCATACCCAGTACTTC.

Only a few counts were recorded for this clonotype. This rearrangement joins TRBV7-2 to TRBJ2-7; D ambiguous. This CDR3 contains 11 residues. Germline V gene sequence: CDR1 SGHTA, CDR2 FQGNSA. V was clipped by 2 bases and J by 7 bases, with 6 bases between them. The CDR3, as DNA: TGTGCCAGCAGCTTAACTGCTGAGCAGTACTTC. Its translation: CASSLTAEQYF.

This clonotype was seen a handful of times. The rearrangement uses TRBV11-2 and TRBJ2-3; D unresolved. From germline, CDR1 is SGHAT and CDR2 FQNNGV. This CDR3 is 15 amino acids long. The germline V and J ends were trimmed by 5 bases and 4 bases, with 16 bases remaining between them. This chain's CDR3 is CASSTSPITSDTQYF. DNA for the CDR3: TGTGCCAGCAGCACAAGCCCCATCACTTCAGATACGCAGTATTTT.

CDR3: CATSRDRRVLQETQYF. In DNA form, the CDR3 reads TGTGCCACCAGCAGAGATCGCAGGGTCTTACAAGAGACCCAGTACTTC. The genes are TRBV15 and TRBJ2-5, with D perhaps TRBD1 (5 bases). Trimming cost V 0 bases and J 2 bases, with 13 bases left between them. Germline loops: CDR1 LNHNV, CDR2 YYDKDF (reference sequence). The CDR3 has 16 amino acids.

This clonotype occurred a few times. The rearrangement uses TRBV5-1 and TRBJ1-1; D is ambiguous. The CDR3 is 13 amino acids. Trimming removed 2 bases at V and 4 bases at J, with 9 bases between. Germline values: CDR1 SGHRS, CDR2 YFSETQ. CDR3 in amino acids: CASSLGLGTEAFF. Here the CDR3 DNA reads TGCGCCAGCAGCTTAGGGTTGGGCACTGAAGCTTTCTTT.

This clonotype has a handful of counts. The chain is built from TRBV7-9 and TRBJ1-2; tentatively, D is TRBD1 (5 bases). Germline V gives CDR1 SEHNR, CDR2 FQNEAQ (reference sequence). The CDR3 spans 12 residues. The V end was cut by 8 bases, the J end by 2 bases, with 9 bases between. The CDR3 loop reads CASGPGNYGYTF. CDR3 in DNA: TGTGCCAGCGGCCCAGGGAACTATGGCTACACCTTC.

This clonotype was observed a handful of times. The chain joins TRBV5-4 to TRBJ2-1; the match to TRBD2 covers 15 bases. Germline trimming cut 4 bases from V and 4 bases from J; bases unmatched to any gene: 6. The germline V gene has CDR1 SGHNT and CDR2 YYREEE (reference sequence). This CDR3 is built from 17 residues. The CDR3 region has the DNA TGTGCCAGCAGCCGCGGGACTAGCGGGGGGAGATACAATGAGCAGTTCTTC. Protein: CASSRGTSGGRYNEQFF. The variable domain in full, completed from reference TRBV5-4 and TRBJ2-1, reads ETGVTQSPTHLIKTRGQQVTLRCSSQSGHNTVSWYQQALGQGPQFIFQYYREEENGRGNFPPRFSGLQFPNYSSELNVNALELDDSALYLCASSRGTSGGRYNEQFFGPGTRLTVL.

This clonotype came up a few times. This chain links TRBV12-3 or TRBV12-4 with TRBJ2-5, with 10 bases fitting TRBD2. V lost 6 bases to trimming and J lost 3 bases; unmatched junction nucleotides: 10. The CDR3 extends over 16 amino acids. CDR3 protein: CASSRPIGTSEETQYF. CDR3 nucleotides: TGTGCCAGCAGCCGACCGATCGGGACTAGCGAAGAGACCCAGTACTTC.

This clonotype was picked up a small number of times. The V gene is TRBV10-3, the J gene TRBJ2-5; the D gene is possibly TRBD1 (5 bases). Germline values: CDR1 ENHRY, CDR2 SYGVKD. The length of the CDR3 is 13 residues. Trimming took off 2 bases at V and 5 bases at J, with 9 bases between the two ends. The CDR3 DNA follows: TGTGCCATCAGTGAGCAGGGTATGGAGACCCAGTACTTC. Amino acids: CAISEQGMETQYF.

The DNA for the CDR3 is TGTGCCAGCTCACCAACGGGGGAATCTAACTATGGCTACACCTTC. Translating gives CASSPTGESNYGYTF. V and J are TRBV18 and TRBJ1-2; a possible D gene is TRBD1 (5 bases). Between the trimmed V and J ends, which lost 2 bases and 0 bases, there was a span of 10 bases. Germline V gene data show CDR1 as KGHSH and CDR2 as LQKENI. The CDR3 spans 15 residues.

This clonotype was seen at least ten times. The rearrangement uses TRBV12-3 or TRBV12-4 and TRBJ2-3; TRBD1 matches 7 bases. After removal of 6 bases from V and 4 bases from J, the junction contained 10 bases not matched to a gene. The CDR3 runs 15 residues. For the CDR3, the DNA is TGTGCCAGCAGCAGGCGACAGGGATGGCCAGATACGCAGTATTTT. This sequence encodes CASSRRQGWPDTQYF.

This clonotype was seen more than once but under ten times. The CDR3 is CASMRERGGYEQYF. CDR3 nucleotides: TGTGCCAGCATGAGGGAGCGGGGGGGATACGAGCAGTACTTC. The genes are TRBV6-6 and TRBJ2-7, with 10 nucleotides matching TRBD2. Germline values: CDR1 MNHNY, CDR2 SVGAGI (reference sequence). The CDR3 runs to 14 residues. The V gene end was trimmed by 7 bases and the J gene end by 4 bases; junction bases not matched to a gene: 7.

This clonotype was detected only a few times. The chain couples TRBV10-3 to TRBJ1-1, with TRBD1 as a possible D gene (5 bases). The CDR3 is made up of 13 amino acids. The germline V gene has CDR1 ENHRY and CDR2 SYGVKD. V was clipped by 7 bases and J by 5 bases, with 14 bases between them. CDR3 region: CAIKGVEGTEAFF. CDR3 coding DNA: TGTGCCATCAAAGGGGTAGAAGGGACTGAAGCTTTCTTT.

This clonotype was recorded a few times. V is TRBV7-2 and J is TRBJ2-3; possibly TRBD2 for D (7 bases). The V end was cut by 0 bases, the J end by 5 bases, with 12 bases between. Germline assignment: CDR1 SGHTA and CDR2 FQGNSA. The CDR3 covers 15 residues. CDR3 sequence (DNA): TGTGCCAGCAGCTTAGCGGGGGGGCCGGTAGATACGCAGTATTTT. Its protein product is CASSLAGGPVDTQYF.

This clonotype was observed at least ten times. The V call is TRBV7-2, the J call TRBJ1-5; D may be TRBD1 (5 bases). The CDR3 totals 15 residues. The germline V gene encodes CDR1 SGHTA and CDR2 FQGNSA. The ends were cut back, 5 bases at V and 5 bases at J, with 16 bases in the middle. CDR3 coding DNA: TGTGCCAGCAGCCCTCAGGCCAGGGTGGATCAGCCCCAGCATTTT. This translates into CASSPQARVDQPQHF.

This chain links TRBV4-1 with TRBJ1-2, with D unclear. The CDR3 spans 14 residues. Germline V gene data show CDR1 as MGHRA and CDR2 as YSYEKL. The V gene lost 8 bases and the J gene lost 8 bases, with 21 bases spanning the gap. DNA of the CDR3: TGCGCCAGCCAATCCTACGGGTTAGGAAGAGGCTACACCTTC. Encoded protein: CASQSYGLGRGYTF.

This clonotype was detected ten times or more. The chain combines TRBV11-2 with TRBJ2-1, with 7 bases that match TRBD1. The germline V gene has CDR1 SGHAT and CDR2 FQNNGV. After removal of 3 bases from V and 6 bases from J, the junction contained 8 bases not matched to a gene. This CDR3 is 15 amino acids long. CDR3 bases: TGTGCCAGCAGCTTTAGACAGGGAATCCCCAATGAGCAGTTCTTC. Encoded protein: CASSFRQGIPNEQFF.

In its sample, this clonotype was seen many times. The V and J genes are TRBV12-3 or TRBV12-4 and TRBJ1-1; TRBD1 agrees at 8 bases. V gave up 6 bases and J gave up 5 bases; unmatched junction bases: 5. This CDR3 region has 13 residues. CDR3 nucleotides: TGTGCCAGCAGCTCCGACAGGGGTACTGAAGCTTTCTTT. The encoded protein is CASSSDRGTEAFF.

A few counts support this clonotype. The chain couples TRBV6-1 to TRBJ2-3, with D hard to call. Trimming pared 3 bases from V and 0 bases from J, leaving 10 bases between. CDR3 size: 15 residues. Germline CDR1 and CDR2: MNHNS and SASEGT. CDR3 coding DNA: TGTGCCAGCAGTGATTTACCCTTCAGCACAGATACGCAGTATTTT. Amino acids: CASSDLPFSTDTQYF.

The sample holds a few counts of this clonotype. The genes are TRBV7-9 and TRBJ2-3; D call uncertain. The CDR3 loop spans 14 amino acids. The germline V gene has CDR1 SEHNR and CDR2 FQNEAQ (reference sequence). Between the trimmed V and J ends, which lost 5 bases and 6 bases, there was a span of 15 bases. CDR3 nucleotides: TGTGCCAGCAGCGCGATCAGATTGCCGGATACGCAGTATTTT. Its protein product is CASSAIRLPDTQYF. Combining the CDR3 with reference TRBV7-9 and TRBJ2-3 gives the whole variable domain DTGVSQNPRHKITKRGQNVTFRCDPISEHNRLYWYRQTLGQGPEFLTYFQNEAQLEKSRLLSDRFSAERPKGSFSTLEIQRTEQGDSAMYLCASSAIRLPDTQYFGPGTRLTVL.